These T cell receptor beta chains were read from a single sample in a study of T cell therapy after organ transplantation. No antigen has been identified for these receptors. The protocol was immunoSEQ multiplex PCR, while the TCRdb copy is restricted to in-frame clones and leaves out a portion. In the table there are about 48,000 clones, about 94% of which are singletons. This specimen consisted of CD8+ T cells from blood, obtained before autologous CMV-specific T cell therapy. The receptors come from a human patient who had received a solid organ transplant and had CMV disease. The CDR3 runs from the conserved cysteine through the conserved F or W. Fields, in order: clone size, V gene, J gene, D gene, CDR3 DNA, CDR3 protein. D genes are given only for firm matches. Rows may omit the clone size; those that give it use once, few, many or a size class.

abundance: NA
v_gene: TRBV19
j_gene: TRBJ1-5
d_gene: NA
CDR3nt: TGTGCCACTGCGACCCGGGACAGCAATCAGCCCCAGCATTTT
CDR3aa: CATATRDSNQPQHF

abundance: NA
v_gene: TRBV27
j_gene: TRBJ1-1
d_gene: NA
CDR3nt: TGTGCCAGCAGTTTAATGGGCAGTAACACTGAAGCTTTCTTT
CDR3aa: CASSLMGSNTEAFF

abundance: NA
v_gene: TRBV6-5
j_gene: TRBJ2-7
d_gene: NA
CDR3nt: TGTGCCAGCAGAAAGAGGGACGGAAGCTCCTACGAGCAGTACTTC
CDR3aa: CASRKRDGSSYEQYF

abundance: NA
v_gene: TRBV7-9
j_gene: TRBJ2-2
d_gene: NA
CDR3nt: TGTGCCAGCAGCTTTGGGGGTTTGGAGCTGTTTTTT
CDR3aa: CASSFGGLELFF

abundance: NA
v_gene: TRBV13
j_gene: TRBJ2-1
d_gene: NA
CDR3nt: TGTGCCAGCAGCGCCGGACTTTCCTACAATGAGCAGTTCTTC
CDR3aa: CASSAGLSYNEQFF

abundance: medium-sized
v_gene: TRBV4-2
j_gene: TRBJ2-7
d_gene: TRBD2
CDR3nt: TGTGCCAGCAGCCAACCGGGAGGGATCCACGAGCAGTACTTC
CDR3aa: CASSQPGGIHEQYF

abundance: once
v_gene: TRBV9
j_gene: TRBJ1-5
d_gene: TRBD1
CDR3nt: TGTGCCAGCAGCCGAGGGACAGGGTGGGAGCCCCAGCATTTT
CDR3aa: CASSRGTGWEPQHF

abundance: NA
v_gene: TRBV7-6
j_gene: TRBJ2-7
d_gene: NA
CDR3nt: TGTGCCAGCAGCTCAGACCCCAACGAGCAGTACTTC
CDR3aa: CASSSDPNEQYF

abundance: NA
v_gene: TRBV6-6
j_gene: TRBJ1-6
d_gene: TRBD1
CDR3nt: TGTGCCAGCAGTCTTACCCGGGGAGGGGGCAATTCACCCCTCCACTTT
CDR3aa: CASSLTRGGGNSPLHF

abundance: NA
v_gene: TRBV6-6
j_gene: TRBJ2-7
d_gene: NA
CDR3nt: TGTGCCAGCAGTTATTCACCGTACGAGCAGTACTTC
CDR3aa: CASSYSPYEQYF

abundance: NA
v_gene: TRBV30
j_gene: TRBJ2-7
d_gene: NA
CDR3nt: TGTGCCTGGAGTGTCGGGCAGGGTGGCGAGCAGTACTTC
CDR3aa: CAWSVGQGGEQYF

abundance: NA
v_gene: TRBV7-6
j_gene: TRBJ2-7
d_gene: NA
CDR3nt: TGTGCCAGCAGCTTTTCCCGGACAGCCTCTTCCTACGAGCAGTACTTC
CDR3aa: CASSFSRTASSYEQYF

abundance: NA
v_gene: TRBV4-3
j_gene: TRBJ1-2
d_gene: NA
CDR3nt: TGCGCCAGCAGCCAGGATACATACGGGACGTCGGGCCTCTATGGCTACACCTTC
CDR3aa: CASSQDTYGTSGLYGYTF

abundance: NA
v_gene: TRBV6-5
j_gene: TRBJ2-1
d_gene: NA
CDR3nt: TGTGCCAGCAGTTACTCGGATTTTAACAATGAGCAGTTCTTC
CDR3aa: CASSYSDFNNEQFF

abundance: NA
v_gene: TRBV15
j_gene: TRBJ2-5
d_gene: NA
CDR3nt: TGTGCCACCAGCAGAGAGAGGAATCAAGAGACCCAGTACTTC
CDR3aa: CATSRERNQETQYF

abundance: NA
v_gene: TRBV5-1
j_gene: TRBJ2-1
d_gene: TRBD1
CDR3nt: TGCGCCAGCAGCCAGACAGGGGGCTGGGCTGATGAGCAGTTCTTC
CDR3aa: CASSQTGGWADEQFF

abundance: NA
v_gene: TRBV27
j_gene: TRBJ2-7
d_gene: TRBD1
CDR3nt: TGTGCCAGCAGCTCTACAGGGGGACTCACCTACGAGCAGTACTTC
CDR3aa: CASSSTGGLTYEQYF

abundance: NA
v_gene: TRBV6-4
j_gene: TRBJ2-1
d_gene: TRBD2
CDR3nt: TGTGCCAGCAGTGAACGAGCGGGAACTGCTAATGAGCAGTTCTTC
CDR3aa: CASSERAGTANEQFF

abundance: NA
v_gene: TRBV7-8
j_gene: TRBJ2-7
d_gene: NA
CDR3nt: TGTGCCAGTAAAGCATGGGGTCCCTACGAGCAGTACTTC
CDR3aa: CASKAWGPYEQYF

abundance: NA
v_gene: TRBV2
j_gene: TRBJ2-3
d_gene: NA
CDR3nt: TGTGCCAGCATAGAGGGCGGGACAGATACGCAGTATTTT
CDR3aa: CASIEGGTDTQYF

abundance: NA
v_gene: TRBV13
j_gene: TRBJ2-1
d_gene: NA
CDR3nt: TGTGCCAGCAGCATCGGCAATGAGCAGTTCTTC
CDR3aa: CASSIGNEQFF

abundance: NA
v_gene: TRBV28
j_gene: TRBJ2-5
d_gene: NA
CDR3nt: TGTGCCAGCAGTTCTTCCGAGACCCAGTACTTC
CDR3aa: CASSSSETQYF

abundance: NA
v_gene: TRBV19
j_gene: TRBJ1-1
d_gene: NA
CDR3nt: TGTGCCAGTAGTATGCCCGGGGGGGAAGCTTTCTTT
CDR3aa: CASSMPGGEAFF

abundance: NA
v_gene: TRBV4-2
j_gene: TRBJ2-5
d_gene: NA
CDR3nt: TGTGCCAGCAGCCAAGATACGGCGAGCCCAGAGACCCAGTACTTC
CDR3aa: CASSQDTASPETQYF

abundance: NA
v_gene: TRBV15
j_gene: TRBJ2-5
d_gene: TRBD2
CDR3nt: TGTGCCACCAGCAGAGAACGGGGACTAGCATTAGAGACCCAGTACTTC
CDR3aa: CATSRERGLALETQYF

abundance: once
v_gene: TRBV11-2
j_gene: TRBJ2-7
d_gene: TRBD2
CDR3nt: TGTGCCAGCAGCGCCCGACTAGCGGGGGCTTACGAGCAGTACTTC
CDR3aa: CASSARLAGAYEQYF

abundance: NA
v_gene: TRBV5-1
j_gene: TRBJ1-6
d_gene: TRBD1
CDR3nt: TGCGCCAGCACCGAACGACAGGGCGATAATTCACCCCTCCACTTT
CDR3aa: CASTERQGDNSPLHF